The TCR beta chain under discussion was sequenced for a study of beta chain features in type 1 diabetes. Study results and caveats: Diminished insertions and augmented deletions at VDJ junctions characterized type 1 diabetes patients. A moderate, significant TCRB CDR3 shortening appeared in type 1 diabetes across four CD4+ subsets.

A sort by CD45RO/CCR7/CD25/CD127/CD95/CD27 yielded CD4+ naive, central memory, regulatory and stem cell-like memory cells. As regards this clone: Its antigen is currently unknown.

CDR1 SGDLS and CDR2 YYNGEE come from the germline V gene. The CDR3 is made up of 14 amino acids. Trimming took 7 bases from V and 7 from J; bases not matched to a gene: 9. The entirety of the isolated RNA underwent reverse transcription, so expressed TCRB transcripts were sequenced. The table came from immunoSEQ multiplex PCR; TCRdb's copy has only in-frame clones and leaves some out. The repertoire has roughly 290,000 clones, approximately 16% of them found once; the top ten carry 0.015% to 0.017%. The rearrangement uses TRBV9 and TRBJ1-2; 11 positions match TRBD1. Material for sequencing was naive CD4+ T cells from blood. The origin of this receptor is a man between 18 and 29 years old with type 1 diabetes. The CDR3 reads CASRSGQGATGYTF. Written as DNA, the CDR3 is TGTGCCAGCCGCTCTGGACAGGGGGCGACTGGCTACACCTTC.